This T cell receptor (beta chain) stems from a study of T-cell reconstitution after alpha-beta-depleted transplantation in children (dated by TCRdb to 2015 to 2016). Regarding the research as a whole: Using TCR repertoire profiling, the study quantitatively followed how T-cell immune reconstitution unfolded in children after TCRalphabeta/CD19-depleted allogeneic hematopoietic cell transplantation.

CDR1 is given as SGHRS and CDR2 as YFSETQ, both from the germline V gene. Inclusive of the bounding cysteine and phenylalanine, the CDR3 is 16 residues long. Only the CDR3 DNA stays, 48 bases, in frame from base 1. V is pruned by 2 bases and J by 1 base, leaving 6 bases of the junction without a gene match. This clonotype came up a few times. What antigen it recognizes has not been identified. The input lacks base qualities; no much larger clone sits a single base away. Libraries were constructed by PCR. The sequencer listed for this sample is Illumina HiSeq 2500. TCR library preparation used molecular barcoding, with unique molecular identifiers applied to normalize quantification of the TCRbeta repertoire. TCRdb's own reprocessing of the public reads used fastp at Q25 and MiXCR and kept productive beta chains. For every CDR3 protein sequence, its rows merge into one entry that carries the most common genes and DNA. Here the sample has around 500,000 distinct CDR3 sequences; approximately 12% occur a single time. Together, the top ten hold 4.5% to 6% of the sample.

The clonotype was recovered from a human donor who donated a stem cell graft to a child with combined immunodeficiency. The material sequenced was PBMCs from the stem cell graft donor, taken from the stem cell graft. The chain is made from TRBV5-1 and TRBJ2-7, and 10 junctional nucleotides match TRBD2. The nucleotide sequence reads TGCGCCAGCAGCTTTATTCTAGCGGGAGTATCCTACGAGCAGTACTTC. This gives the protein CASSFILAGVSYEQYF.